In its sample, the clone carrying this T cell receptor beta chain was seen a few times. The sample is drawn from a study of blood T cells in healthy people across ages. Primed by a sample-barcoded 5' primer and a J-beta primer mix, a second PCR proceeded for about 7 to 11 cycles. Each CDR3 protein is one row after TCRdb ran MiXCR on the 5' RACE reads. The table has 700,000 to 950,000 distinct CDR3 sequences, nearly 60% seen once. The TCR sequence derives from a man aged 30 to 45 in good health. Sample: blood.

CDR3 residues: CSAGRGGSSYEQYF. CDR3 sequence (DNA): TGCAGCGCTGGGAGAGGGGGCAGCTCCTACGAGCAGTACTTC. The rearrangement links TRBV29-1 to TRBJ2-7; TRBD1 aligns across 7 bases. The CDR3 is made up of 14 amino acids. V shed 7 bases and J 0 bases; nucleotides not matched to a gene: 9. From germline, CDR1 is SQVTM and CDR2 ANQGSEA.